This entry describes one T cell receptor beta chain. These data belong to a study of blood T cell repertoires in COVID-19. TCRdb's copy holds only in-frame clones and misses some; the assay was immunoSEQ multiplex PCR. Of some 150,000 clones detected, 84% appear once; the ten largest clones hold roughly 4.9%. Germline CDR1 SGHNT, CDR2 YYREEE (reference sequence). The CDR3 is made up of 14 amino acids. The V and J ends lost 4 bases and 8 bases, in that order; junction bases with no gene match: 7. The chain has TRBV5-4 and TRBJ2-1; TRBD2 aligns across 9 bases. Sequencing was performed on peripheral blood. This TCR was recovered from a human donor in a cohort sampled during active COVID-19. CDR3 DNA: TGTGCCAGCAGCAGAGCGGGAGGCATGGATGAGCAGTTCTTC. It specifies CASSRAGGMDEQFF.